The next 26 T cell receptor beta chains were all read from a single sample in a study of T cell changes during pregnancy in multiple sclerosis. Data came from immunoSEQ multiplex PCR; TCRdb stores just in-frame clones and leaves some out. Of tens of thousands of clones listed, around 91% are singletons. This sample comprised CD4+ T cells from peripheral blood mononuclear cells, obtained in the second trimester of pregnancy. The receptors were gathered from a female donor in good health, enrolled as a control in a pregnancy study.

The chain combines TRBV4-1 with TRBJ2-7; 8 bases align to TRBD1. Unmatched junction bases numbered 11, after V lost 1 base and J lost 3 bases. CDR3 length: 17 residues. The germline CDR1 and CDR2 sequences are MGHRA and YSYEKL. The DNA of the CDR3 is TGCGCCAGCAGCCAAGGTAATCATCTGGACAGGGACTACGAGCAGTACTTC. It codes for CASSQGNHLDRDYEQYF.

Here the CDR3 reads CASSAGTDYNSPLHF. CDR3 coding DNA: TGTGCCAGCAGCGCCGGGACAGACTATAATTCACCCCTCCACTTT. The V and J genes are TRBV9 and TRBJ1-6; 7 nucleotides agree with TRBD1. The germline gives CDR1 SGDLS, CDR2 YYNGEE. This CDR3 is built from 15 residues. The V and J ends lost 3 bases and 3 bases, in that order; junction bases with no gene match: 3. Drawing the rest from reference TRBV9 and TRBJ1-6, the complete variable domain is DSGVTQTPKHLITATGQRVTLRCSPRSGDLSVYWYQQSLDQGLQFLIQYYNGEERAKGNILERFSAQQFPDLHSELNLSSLELGDSALYFCASSAGTDYNSPLHFGNGTRLTVT.

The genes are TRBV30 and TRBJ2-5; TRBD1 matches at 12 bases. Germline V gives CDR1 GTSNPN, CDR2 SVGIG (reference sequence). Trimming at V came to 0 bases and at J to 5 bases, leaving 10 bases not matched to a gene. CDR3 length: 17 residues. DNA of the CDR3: TGTGCCTGGAGTGTACTTTTGGGACAGGGGGCATTGGAGACCCAGTACTTC. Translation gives CAWSVLLGQGALETQYF.

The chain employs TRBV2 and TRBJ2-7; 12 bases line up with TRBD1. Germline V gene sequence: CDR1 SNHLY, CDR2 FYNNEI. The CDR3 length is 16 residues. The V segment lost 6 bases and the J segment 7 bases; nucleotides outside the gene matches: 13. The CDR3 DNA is TGTGCCAGCAGACGCGAACCGGGACAGGGGGCTTTGGAGCAGTACTTC. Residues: CASRREPGQGALEQYF.

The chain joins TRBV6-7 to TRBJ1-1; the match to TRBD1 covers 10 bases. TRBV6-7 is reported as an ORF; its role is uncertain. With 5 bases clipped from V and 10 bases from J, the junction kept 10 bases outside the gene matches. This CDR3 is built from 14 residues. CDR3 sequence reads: CASSGLTGGGGAFF. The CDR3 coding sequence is TGTGCCAGCAGTGGATTGACAGGGGGCGGCGGAGCTTTCTTT.

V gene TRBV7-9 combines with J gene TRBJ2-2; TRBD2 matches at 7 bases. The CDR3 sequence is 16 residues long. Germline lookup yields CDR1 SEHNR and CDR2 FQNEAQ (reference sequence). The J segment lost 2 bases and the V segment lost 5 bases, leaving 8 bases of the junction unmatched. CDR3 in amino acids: CASSPLAALNTGELFF. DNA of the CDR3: TGTGCCAGCAGCCCCCTAGCGGCTCTTAACACCGGGGAGCTGTTTTTT.

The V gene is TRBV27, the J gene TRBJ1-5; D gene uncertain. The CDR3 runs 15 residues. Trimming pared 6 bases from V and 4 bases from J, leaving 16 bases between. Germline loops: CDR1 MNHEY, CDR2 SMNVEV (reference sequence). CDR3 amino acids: CASSSSFGRNQPQHF. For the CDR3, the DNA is TGTGCCAGCAGCTCCTCCTTTGGCAGGAATCAGCCCCAGCATTTT.

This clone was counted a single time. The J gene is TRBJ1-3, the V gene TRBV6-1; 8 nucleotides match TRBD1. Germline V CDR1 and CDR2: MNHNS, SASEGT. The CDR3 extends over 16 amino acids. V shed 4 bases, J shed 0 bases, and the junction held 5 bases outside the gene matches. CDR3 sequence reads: CASSAGTGHSGNTIYF. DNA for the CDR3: TGTGCCAGCAGTGCCGGGACAGGTCACTCTGGAAACACCATATATTTT.

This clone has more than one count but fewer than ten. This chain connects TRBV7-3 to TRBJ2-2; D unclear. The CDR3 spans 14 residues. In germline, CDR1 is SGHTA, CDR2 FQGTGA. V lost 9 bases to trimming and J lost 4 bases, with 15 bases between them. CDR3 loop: CASRLESFTGELFF. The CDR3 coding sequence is TGTGCCAGTCGGCTAGAATCATTCACCGGGGAGCTGTTTTTT.

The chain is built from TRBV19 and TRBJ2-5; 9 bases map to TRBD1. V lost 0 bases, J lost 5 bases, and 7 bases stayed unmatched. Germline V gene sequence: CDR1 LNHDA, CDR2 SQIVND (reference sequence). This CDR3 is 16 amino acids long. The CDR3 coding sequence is TGTGCCAGTAGTATAGATACAGGGGGCTCTATCGAGACCCAGTACTTC. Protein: CASSIDTGGSIETQYF.

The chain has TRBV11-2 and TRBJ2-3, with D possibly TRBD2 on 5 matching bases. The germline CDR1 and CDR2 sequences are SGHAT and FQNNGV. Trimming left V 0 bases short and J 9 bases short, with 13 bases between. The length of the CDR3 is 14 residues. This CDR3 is CASSLDRGTGTQYF. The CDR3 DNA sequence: TGTGCCAGCAGCTTAGATCGGGGAACTGGGACGCAGTATTTT.

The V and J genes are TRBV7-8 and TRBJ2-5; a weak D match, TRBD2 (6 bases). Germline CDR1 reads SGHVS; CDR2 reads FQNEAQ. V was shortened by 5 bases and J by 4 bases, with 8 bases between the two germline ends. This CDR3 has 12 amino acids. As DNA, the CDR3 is TGTGCCAGCAGCCTTAGCGGAGAGACCCAGTACTTC. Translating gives CASSLSGETQYF.

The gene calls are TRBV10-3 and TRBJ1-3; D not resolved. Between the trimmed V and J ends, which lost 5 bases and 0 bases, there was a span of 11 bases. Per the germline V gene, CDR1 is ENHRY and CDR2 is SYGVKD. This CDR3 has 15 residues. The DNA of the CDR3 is TGTGCCATCAGTCCCCTGGACTTCTCTGGAAACACCATATATTTT. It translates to CAISPLDFSGNTIYF.

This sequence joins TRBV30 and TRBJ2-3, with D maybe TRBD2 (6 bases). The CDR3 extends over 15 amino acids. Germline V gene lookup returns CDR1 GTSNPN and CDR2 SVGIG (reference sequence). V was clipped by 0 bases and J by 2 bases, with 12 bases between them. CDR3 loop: CAWSVGGAFTDTQYF. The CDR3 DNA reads TGTGCCTGGAGTGTAGGAGGGGCCTTCACAGATACGCAGTATTTT.

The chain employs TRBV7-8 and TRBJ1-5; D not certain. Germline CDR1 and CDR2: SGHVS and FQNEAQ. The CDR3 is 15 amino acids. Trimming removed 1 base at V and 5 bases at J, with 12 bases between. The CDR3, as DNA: TGTGCCAGCAGCTTAGATCGGGGAAGTCATCAGCCCCAGCATTTT. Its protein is CASSLDRGSHQPQHF.

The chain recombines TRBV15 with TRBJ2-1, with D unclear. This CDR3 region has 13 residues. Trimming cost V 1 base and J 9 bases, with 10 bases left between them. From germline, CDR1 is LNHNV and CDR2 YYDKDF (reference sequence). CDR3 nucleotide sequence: TGTGCCACCAGCAGAGTGGCAGCTAGTGAGCAGTTCTTC. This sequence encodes CATSRVAASEQFF.

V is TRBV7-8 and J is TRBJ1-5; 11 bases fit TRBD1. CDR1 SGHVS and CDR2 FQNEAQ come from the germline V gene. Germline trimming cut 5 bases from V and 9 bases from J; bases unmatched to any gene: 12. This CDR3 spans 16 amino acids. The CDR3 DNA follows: TGTGCCAGCAGCCGCCGGGACAGGGGGGAGTTAAGGCCCCAGCATTTT. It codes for CASSRRDRGELRPQHF.

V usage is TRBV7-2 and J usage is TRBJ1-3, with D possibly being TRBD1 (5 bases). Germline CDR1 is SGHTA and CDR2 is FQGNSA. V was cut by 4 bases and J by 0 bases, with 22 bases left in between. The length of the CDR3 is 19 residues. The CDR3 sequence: CASSWGGGARPLSGNTIYF. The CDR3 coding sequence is TGTGCCAGCAGCTGGGGGGGAGGGGCAAGACCTCTCTCTGGAAACACCATATATTTT.

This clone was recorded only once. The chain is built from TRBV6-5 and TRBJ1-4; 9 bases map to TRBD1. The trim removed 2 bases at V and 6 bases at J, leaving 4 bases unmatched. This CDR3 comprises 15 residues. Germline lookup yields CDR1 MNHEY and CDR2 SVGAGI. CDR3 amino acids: CASSYEGQGYEKLFF. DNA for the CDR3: TGTGCCAGCAGTTACGAGGGACAGGGCTATGAAAAACTGTTTTTT.

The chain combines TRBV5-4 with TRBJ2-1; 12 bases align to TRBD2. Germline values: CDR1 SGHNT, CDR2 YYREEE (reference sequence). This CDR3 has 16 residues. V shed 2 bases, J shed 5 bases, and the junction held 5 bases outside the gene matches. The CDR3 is CASSLGLAGFDNEQFF. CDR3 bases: TGTGCCAGCAGCTTAGGACTAGCGGGATTTGACAATGAGCAGTTCTTC.

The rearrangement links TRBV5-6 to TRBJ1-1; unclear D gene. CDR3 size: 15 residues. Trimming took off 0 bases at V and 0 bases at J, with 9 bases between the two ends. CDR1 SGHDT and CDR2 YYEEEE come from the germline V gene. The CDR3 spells CASSLDRRVNTEAFF. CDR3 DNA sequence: TGTGCCAGCAGCTTGGATAGGCGGGTGAACACTGAAGCTTTCTTT.

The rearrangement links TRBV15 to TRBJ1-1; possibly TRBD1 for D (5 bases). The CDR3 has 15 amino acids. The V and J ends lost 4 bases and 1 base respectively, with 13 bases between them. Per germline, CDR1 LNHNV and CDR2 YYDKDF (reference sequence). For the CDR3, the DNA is TGTGCCACCAGCACCCAGGGTCCTGGGAACACTGAAGCTTTCTTT. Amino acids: CATSTQGPGNTEAFF.

The CDR3 region is CASREDRDNSPLHF. The DNA for the CDR3 is TGTGCCAGCAGGGAGGACAGGGATAATTCACCCCTCCACTTT. This chain connects TRBV2 to TRBJ1-6; TRBD1 matches at 8 bases. The V gene end was trimmed by 6 bases and the J gene end by 5 bases; junction bases not matched to a gene: 3. CDR3 length equals 14 residues. Germline values: CDR1 SNHLY, CDR2 FYNNEI.

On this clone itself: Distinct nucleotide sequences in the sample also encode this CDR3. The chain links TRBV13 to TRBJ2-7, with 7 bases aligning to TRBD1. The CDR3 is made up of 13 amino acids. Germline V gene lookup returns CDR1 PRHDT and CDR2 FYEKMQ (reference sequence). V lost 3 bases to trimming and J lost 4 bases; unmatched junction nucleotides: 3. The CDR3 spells CASSFNRGYEQYF. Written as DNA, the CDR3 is TGTGCCAGCAGCTTTAACAGGGGATACGAGCAGTACTTC.

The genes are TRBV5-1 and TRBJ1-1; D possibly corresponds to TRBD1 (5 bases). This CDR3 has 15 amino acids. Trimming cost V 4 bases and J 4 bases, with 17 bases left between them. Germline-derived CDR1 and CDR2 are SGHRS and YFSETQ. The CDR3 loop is CASSGGFGAGTEAFF. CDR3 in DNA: TGCGCCAGCAGCGGGGGGTTTGGAGCCGGCACTGAAGCTTTCTTT. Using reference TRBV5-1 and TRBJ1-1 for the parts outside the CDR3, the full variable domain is KAGVTQTPRYLIKTRGQQVTLSCSPISGHRSVSWYQQTPGQGLQFLFEYFSETQRNKGNFPGRFSGRQFSNSRSEMNVSTLELGDSALYLCASSGGFGAGTEAFFGQGTRLTVV.

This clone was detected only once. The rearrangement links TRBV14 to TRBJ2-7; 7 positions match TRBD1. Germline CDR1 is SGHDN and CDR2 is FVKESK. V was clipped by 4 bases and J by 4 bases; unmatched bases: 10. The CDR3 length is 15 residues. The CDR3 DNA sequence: TGTGCCAGCAGCCTAAGTCGGGACAGATTTTACGAGCAGTACTTC. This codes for CASSLSRDRFYEQYF.